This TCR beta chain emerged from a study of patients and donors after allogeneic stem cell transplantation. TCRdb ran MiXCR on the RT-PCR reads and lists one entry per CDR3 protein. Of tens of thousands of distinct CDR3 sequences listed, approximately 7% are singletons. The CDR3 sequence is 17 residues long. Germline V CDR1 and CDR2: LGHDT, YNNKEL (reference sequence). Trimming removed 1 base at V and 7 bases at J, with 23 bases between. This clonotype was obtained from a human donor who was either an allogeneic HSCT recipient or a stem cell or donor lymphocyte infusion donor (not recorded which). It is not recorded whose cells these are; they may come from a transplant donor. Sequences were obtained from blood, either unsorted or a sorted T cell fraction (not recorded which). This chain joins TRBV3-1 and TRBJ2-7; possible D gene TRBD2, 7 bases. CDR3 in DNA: TGTGCCAGCAGCCAAGCGTTAACCGGGACAAGCGGGACGGAGCAGTACTTC. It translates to CASSQALTGTSGTEQYF.